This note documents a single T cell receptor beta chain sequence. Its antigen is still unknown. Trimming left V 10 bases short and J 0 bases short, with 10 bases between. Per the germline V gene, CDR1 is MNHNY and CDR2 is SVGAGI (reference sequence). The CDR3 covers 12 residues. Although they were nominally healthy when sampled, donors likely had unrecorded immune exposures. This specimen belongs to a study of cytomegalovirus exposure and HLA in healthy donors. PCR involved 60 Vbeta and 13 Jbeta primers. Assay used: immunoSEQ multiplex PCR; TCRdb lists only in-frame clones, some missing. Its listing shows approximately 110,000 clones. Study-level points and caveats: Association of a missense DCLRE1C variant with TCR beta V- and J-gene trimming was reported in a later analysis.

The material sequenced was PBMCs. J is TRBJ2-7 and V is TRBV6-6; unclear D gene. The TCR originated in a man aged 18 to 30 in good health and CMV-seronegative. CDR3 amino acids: CAISMSSYEQYF. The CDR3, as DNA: TGTGCCATAAGTATGAGCTCCTACGAGCAGTACTTC.